This T cell receptor beta chain was sequenced for a study of cytotoxic CD8 clonotypes in ibrutinib-treated CLL. Turning to the study itself: For this cohort, patients were approximately ten relapsed/refractory and some 15 treatment-naive, while 17 were IGHV unmutated.

Concerning this clone: The antigen is undetermined.

Notes on the study in general: Public clonotypes occurred uncommonly; on treatment, they contracted or remained stable. Starting clonality was above that of age-matched healthy donors and tracked circulating CD8+ T-cell counts.

The V and J ends lost 0 bases and 0 bases respectively, with 18 bases between them. The length of the CDR3 is 18 residues. The germline CDR1 and CDR2 sequences are SNHLY and FYNNEI. Here immunoSEQ multiplex PCR was the method, and the copy in TCRdb shows in-frame clones only, minus some. The table records approximately 150,000 clones, about 80% of them present only once. V is TRBV2 and J is TRBJ2-7, with D perhaps TRBD1 or TRBD2 (5 bases each). The receptor's source is a human donor with chronic lymphocytic leukemia. The sequencing here drew on PBMCs, taken after 12 months of ibrutinib treatment. CDR3 sequence reads: CASSEALRWGSLSYEQYF. The CDR3 coding sequence is TGTGCCAGCAGTGAAGCGCTTCGATGGGGGAGCCTCTCCTACGAGCAGTACTTC. Filled out from reference TRBV2 and TRBJ2-7, the complete variable domain reads EPEVTQTPSHQVTQMGQEVILRCVPISNHLYFYWYRQILGQKVEFLVSFYNNEISEKSEIFDDQFSVERPDGSNFTLKIRSTKLEDSAMYFCASSEALRWGSLSYEQYFGPGTRLTVT.